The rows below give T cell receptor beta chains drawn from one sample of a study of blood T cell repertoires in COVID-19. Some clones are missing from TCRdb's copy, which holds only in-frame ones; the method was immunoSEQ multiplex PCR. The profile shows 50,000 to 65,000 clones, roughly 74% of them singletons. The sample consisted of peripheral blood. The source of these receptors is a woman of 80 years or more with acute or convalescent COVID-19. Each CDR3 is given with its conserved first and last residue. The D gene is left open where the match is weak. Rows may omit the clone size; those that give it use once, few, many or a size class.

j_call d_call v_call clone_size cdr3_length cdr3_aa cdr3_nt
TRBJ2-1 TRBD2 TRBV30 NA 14 CAWTSGRASNEQFF TGTGCCTGGACTAGCGGGAGGGCCAGCAATGAGCAGTTCTTC
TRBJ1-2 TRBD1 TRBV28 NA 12 CASSTDRAGYTF TGTGCCAGCAGTACGGACAGGGCGGGCTACACCTTC
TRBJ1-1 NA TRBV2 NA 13 CASRGDTYTEAFF TGTGCCAGCAGGGGGGACACCTACACTGAAGCTTTCTTT
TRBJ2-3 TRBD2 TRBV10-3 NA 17 CAISTISRLGTSDAQYF TGTGCCATCAGTACCATCTCTCGACTCGGGACTAGCGATGCGCAGTATTTT
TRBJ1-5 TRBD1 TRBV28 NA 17 CASSFPGTGIDYQPQHF TGTGCCAGCAGTTTCCCAGGGACAGGGATAGACTATCAGCCCCAGCATTTT
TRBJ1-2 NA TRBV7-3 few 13 CASSLGRYYGYTF TGTGCCAGCAGCTTGGGGCGGTACTATGGCTACACCTTC
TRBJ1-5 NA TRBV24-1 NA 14 CATSDPDRSQPQHF TGTGCCACCAGTGACCCCGACAGAAGTCAGCCCCAGCATTTT
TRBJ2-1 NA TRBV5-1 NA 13 CASMAGVNNEQFF TGCGCCAGCATGGCGGGCGTAAACAATGAGCAGTTCTTC
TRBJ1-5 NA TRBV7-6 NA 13 CASSREPNQPQHF TGTGCCAGCAGCCGGGAACCTAATCAGCCCCAGCATTTT
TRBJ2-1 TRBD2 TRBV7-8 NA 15 CASSLGVAGAVEQFF TGTGCCAGCAGCTTGGGAGTAGCGGGAGCGGTTGAGCAGTTCTTC
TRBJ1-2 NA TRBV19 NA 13 CASFPGGGSGYTF TGTGCCAGCTTCCCGGGAGGGGGTAGTGGCTACACCTTC
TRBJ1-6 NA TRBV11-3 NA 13 CASSLEIGSPLHF TGTGCCAGCAGCTTAGAGATCGGGTCACCCCTCCACTTT
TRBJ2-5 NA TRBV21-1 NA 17 CASSKNASGPREETQYF TGTGCCAGCAGCAAAAATGCCAGCGGCCCTAGGGAAGAGACCCAGTACTTC
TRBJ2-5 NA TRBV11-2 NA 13 CASSYRQFESQYF TGTGCCAGCAGCTATAGACAGTTCGAGTCCCAGTACTTC
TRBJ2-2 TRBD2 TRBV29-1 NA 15 CSAEVGRAVTGELFF TGCAGCGCCGAAGTCGGGAGGGCCGTCACCGGGGAGCTGTTTTTT
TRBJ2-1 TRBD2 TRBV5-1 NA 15 CASSYGTSGYNEQFF TGCGCCAGCAGCTACGGGACTAGCGGATACAATGAGCAGTTCTTC
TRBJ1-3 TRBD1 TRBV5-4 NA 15 CASSGQASSGNTIYF TGTGCCAGCAGCGGACAGGCCTCCTCTGGAAACACCATATATTTT
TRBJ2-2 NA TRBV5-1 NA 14 CASSLALNTGELFF TGCGCCAGCAGCTTGGCCTTGAACACCGGGGAGCTGTTTTTT
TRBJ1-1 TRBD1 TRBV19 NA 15 CASSTTQGADTEAFF TGTGCCAGTAGTACCACACAGGGGGCCGACACTGAAGCTTTCTTT
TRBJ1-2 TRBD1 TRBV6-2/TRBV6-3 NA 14 CASSWDRGAYGYTF TGTGCCAGCAGCTGGGACAGGGGAGCCTATGGCTACACCTTC
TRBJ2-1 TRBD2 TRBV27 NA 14 CATRLAGTYNEQFF TGTGCCACACGACTAGCGGGAACGTACAATGAGCAGTTCTTC
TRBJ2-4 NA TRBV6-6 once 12 CASGWRKNIQYF TGTGCCAGCGGTTGGCGGAAAAACATTCAGTACTTC
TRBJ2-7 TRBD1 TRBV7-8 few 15 CASSPRGQGIYEQYF TGTGCCAGCAGCCCTCGGGGACAGGGGATCTACGAGCAGTACTTC
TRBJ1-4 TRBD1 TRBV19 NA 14 CASSSTGGDEKLFF TGTGCCAGTAGTAGTACAGGGGGCGACGAAAAACTGTTTTTT
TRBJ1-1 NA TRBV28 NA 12 CASSSRTYEAFF TGTGCCAGCAGTTCCCGAACTTATGAAGCTTTCTTT
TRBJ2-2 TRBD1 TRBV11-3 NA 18 CASSLYGGQGAHTGELFF TGTGCCAGCAGCTTATATGGCGGACAGGGGGCGCACACCGGGGAGCTGTTTTTT
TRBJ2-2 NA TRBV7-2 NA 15 CASSLDRAGTGELFF TGTGCCAGCAGCTTAGACAGGGCGGGCACCGGGGAGCTGTTTTTT
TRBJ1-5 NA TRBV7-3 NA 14 CASSSRGGNQPQHF TGTGCCAGCAGTTCCAGGGGCGGCAATCAGCCCCAGCATTTT
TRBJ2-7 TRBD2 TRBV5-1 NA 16 CASSQIGGGSAYEQYF TGCGCCAGCTCTCAAATTGGTGGCGGGAGTGCCTACGAGCAGTACTTC
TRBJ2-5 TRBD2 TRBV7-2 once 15 CASSLGGEIQETQYF TGTGCCAGCAGCCTTGGGGGGGAGATACAAGAGACCCAGTACTTC
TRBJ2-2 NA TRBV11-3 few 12 CASSPPGGELFF TGTGCCAGCAGCCCGCCGGGAGGGGAGCTGTTTTTT
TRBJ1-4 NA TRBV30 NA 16 CAWSVLHPATNEKLFF TGTGCCTGGAGTGTCCTTCATCCGGCAACTAATGAAAAACTGTTTTTT
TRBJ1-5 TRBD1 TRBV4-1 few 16 CASSQQQGGANQPQHF TGCGCCAGCAGCCAACAACAGGGGGGGGCCAATCAGCCCCAGCATTTT
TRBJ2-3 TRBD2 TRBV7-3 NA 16 CASSNRLAGGSDTQYF TGTGCCAGCAGCAACCGACTAGCGGGTGGGTCGGATACGCAGTATTTT
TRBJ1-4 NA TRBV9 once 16 CASSDRAQGDNEKLFF TGTGCCAGCAGCGACCGGGCACAGGGCGATAATGAAAAACTGTTTTTT